The clone carrying this TCR beta chain was seen a single time. The data belong to a study of blood T cell repertoires in COVID-19. About the research overall: COVID-19 samples collected from the United States, Italy and Spain covered acute and convalescent phases. The cDNA or gDNA used as material had been derived from T cells, B-cell-depleted T cells, or PBMCs.

CDR1 LNHDA and CDR2 SQIVND come from the germline V gene (reference sequence). The CDR3 has 13 residues. V lost 1 base and J lost 5, with 6 bases in between. Measured with immunoSEQ multiplex PCR; TCRdb has only the in-frame clones, and not every one. The sample lists about 160,000 clones; around 87% were seen once. V and J are TRBV19 and TRBJ1-5; D uncertain. The sequence was obtained from a man older than 75 with acute or convalescent COVID-19. The material sequenced was peripheral blood. The CDR3 DNA is TGTGCCAGTAGTATAGTAGTGGATCAGCCCCAGCATTTT. This sequence encodes CASSIVVDQPQHF.